The 10 T cell receptor beta chains reported below all come from one sample, sequenced in a study of cytomegalovirus exposure and HLA in healthy donors. Both 60 Vbeta primers and 13 Jbeta primers went into the PCR. Libraries were prepared by immunoSEQ multiplex PCR; TCRdb keeps only in-frame clonotypes and omits some of them. The sample includes under 250,000 clones, approximately 78% seen only once; the top ten take approximately 0.49%. The sample comprised PBMCs. These receptors all stem from a boy younger than 18 in good health and CMV-seronegative.

V and J are TRBV6-6 and TRBJ1-1; the D is unclear. Trimming removed 2 bases from V and 3 bases from J, with 13 bases in between. The CDR3 extends over 15 amino acids. The germline CDR1 and CDR2 sequences are MNHNY and SVGAGI (reference sequence). The CDR3 here is CASSYLRVGDTEAFF. The CDR3 region has the DNA TGTGCCAGCAGTTACCTTAGGGTCGGGGACACTGAAGCTTTCTTT.

This clone was counted a single time. V and J are TRBV28 and TRBJ1-5, with TRBD1 matching 9 bases. The CDR3 totals 16 residues. Losses at the gene ends were 6 bases for V and 2 bases for J; bases not matched to a gene: 8. The V gene's germline CDR1 is MDHEN and CDR2 SYDVKM. CDR3 region: CASSPRRTGGNQPQHF. The CDR3 coding sequence is TGTGCCAGCAGCCCACGCCGGACAGGGGGCAATCAGCCCCAGCATTTT.

The chain joins TRBV27 to TRBJ2-7, with TRBD1 matching 8 bases. After removal of 2 bases from V and 4 bases from J, the junction contained 4 bases not matched to a gene. CDR1 is MNHEY, CDR2 SMNVEV, per germline (reference sequence). The CDR3 consists of 14 residues. In DNA, the CDR3 is TGTGCCAGCAGTTTAGACAGGGGTGGGTACGAGCAGTACTTC. It is translated as CASSLDRGGYEQYF.

This clone occurred a few times. The chain links TRBV11-3 to TRBJ1-1; 8 bases are a match to TRBD1. This CDR3 has 15 residues. The V and J ends lost 4 bases and 0 bases, in that order; junction bases with no gene match: 4. Germline loops: CDR1 SGHNT, CDR2 YENEEA. The CDR3 DNA is TGTGCCAGCAGCTCCCGGGGACAGGTGAACACTGAAGCTTTCTTT. It yields the protein CASSSRGQVNTEAFF.

V gene TRBV6-5 combines with J gene TRBJ2-5, with TRBD2 matching 10 bases. V lost 0 bases, J lost 9 bases, and 7 bases stayed unmatched. This CDR3 spans 15 amino acids. Looked up from germline, CDR1 is MNHEY and CDR2 is SVGAGI. In DNA, the CDR3 is TGTGCCAGCAGTTACTCTACGACTAGCGGGCGGCCCCAGTACTTC. It encodes CASSYSTTSGRPQYF.

This chain links TRBV7-2 with TRBJ1-1; 7 nucleotides agree with TRBD1. The V gene's germline CDR1 is SGHTA and CDR2 FQGNSA. The CDR3 extends over 15 amino acids. Unmatched junction bases numbered 12, after V lost 5 bases and J lost 6 bases. CDR3 residues: CASSTEGALSSEAFF. The CDR3 nucleotides are TGTGCCAGCAGCACGGAGGGGGCGCTTTCTTCTGAAGCTTTCTTT.

This chain connects TRBV28 to TRBJ1-4; 10 nucleotides align to TRBD1. Germline V gene lookup returns CDR1 MDHEN and CDR2 SYDVKM. After removal of 2 bases from V and 5 bases from J, the junction contained 8 bases not matched to a gene. This CDR3 contains 17 residues. CDR3 sequence reads: CASSLKLGQGVNEKLFF. CDR3 DNA: TGTGCCAGCAGTTTAAAGCTCGGACAGGGGGTCAATGAAAAACTGTTTTTT.

This clone was seen more than once but under ten times. V gene TRBV5-1 combines with J gene TRBJ1-4; no reliable D call. Germline CDR1 reads SGHRS; CDR2 reads YFSETQ. This CDR3 is built from 18 residues. Trimming pared 2 bases from V and 6 bases from J, leaving 23 bases between. In DNA, the CDR3 is TGCGCCAGCAGCTTTTTTACCGCCGCGGGAGCCGGGGATGAAAAACTGTTTTTT. Amino acids: CASSFFTAAGAGDEKLFF.

This sequence joins TRBV10-3 and TRBJ2-1; tentative D call: TRBD2 (6 bases). Germline V gene data show CDR1 as ENHRY and CDR2 as SYGVKD. CDR3 length: 13 amino acids. V was pared by 6 bases and J by 4 bases, with 10 bases between. CDR3 nucleotide sequence: TGTGCCATCAGGACCGGGACTTACAATGAGCAGTTCTTC. The encoded protein is CAIRTGTYNEQFF.

The chain combines TRBV5-1 with TRBJ1-3; weak D call: TRBD1 (6 bases). Germline V gene data show CDR1 as SGHRS and CDR2 as YFSETQ. The V end lost 4 bases, the J end lost 4 bases, and 12 bases lay between the germline ends. The CDR3 is 14 amino acids. This CDR3 reads CASSATGIGNTIYF. In DNA form, the CDR3 reads TGCGCCAGCAGCGCCACAGGGATCGGAAACACCATATATTTT. The full variable domain, its missing parts supplied by reference TRBV5-1 and TRBJ1-3, is KAGVTQTPRYLIKTRGQQVTLSCSPISGHRSVSWYQQTPGQGLQFLFEYFSETQRNKGNFPGRFSGRQFSNSRSEMNVSTLELGDSALYLCASSATGIGNTIYFGEGSWLTVV.